The 22 T cell receptor beta chains reported below all come from one sample, sequenced in a study of blood T cells in healthy people across ages. A second PCR of 7 to 11 cycles used a sample-barcoded 5' primer and a J-beta primer mix. TCRdb re-called the 5' RACE reads through MiXCR, storing one row per CDR3 protein. Of approximately 810,000 distinct CDR3 sequences in the sample, less than 35% are singletons; the top ten hold roughly 17%. Specimen: blood. The receptors were sampled from an elderly woman in good health.

The table lists this clonotype with a few counts. V usage is TRBV15 and J usage is TRBJ2-5; no clear D. The CDR3 sequence is 14 residues long. Trimming left V 1 base short and J 5 bases short, with 11 bases between. Per the germline V gene, CDR1 is LNHNV and CDR2 is YYDKDF (reference sequence). The CDR3 DNA follows: TGTGCCACCAGCAGAGCCCCGGGCCGGGAGACCCAGTACTTC. Its protein is CATSRAPGRETQYF.

This clonotype occurred many times. In DNA form, the CDR3 reads TGTGCCAGCAGTTACTCGGTTTACACAAACTACGAGCAGTACTTC. Its translation: CASSYSVYTNYEQYF. The gene calls are TRBV6-5 and TRBJ2-7; D remains unclear. Germline loops: CDR1 MNHEY, CDR2 SVGAGI. The V end lost 0 bases, the J end lost 3 bases, and 12 bases lay between the germline ends. The CDR3 consists of 15 residues.

The chain uses TRBV9 and TRBJ2-5; maybe TRBD1 (6 bases). The germline CDR1 and CDR2 sequences are SGDLS and YYNGEE. Between the trimmed V and J ends, which lost 3 bases and 11 bases, there was a span of 23 bases. The CDR3 totals 15 residues. CDR3 sequence: CASSGRLGQFNEQYF. CDR3 coding DNA: TGTGCCAGCAGCGGGCGCCTAGGACAGTTCAATGAGCAGTACTTC.

As regards this clonotype: A read error is likely, as this CDR3 ends without the conserved phenylalanine or tryptophan. This CDR3 is CASSPWTGVGQPQHV. For the CDR3, the DNA is TGCGCCAGCAGCCCTTGGACAGGGGTCGGTCAGCCCCAGCATGTT. This chain joins TRBV5-1 and TRBJ1-5; 9 bases align to TRBD1. CDR1 and CDR2 (germline): SGHRS, YFSETQ. The CDR3 spans 15 residues. Trimming cost V 4 bases and J 6 bases; bases outside gene matches: 8.

V gene TRBV12-3 or TRBV12-4 combines with J gene TRBJ2-5; TRBD1 is a possible D gene (6 bases). The CDR3 has 14 amino acids. The V gene lost 3 bases and the J gene lost 1 base, with 9 bases spanning the gap. The CDR3 protein is CASSFFRGQETQYF. The CDR3 nucleotides read TGTGCCAGCAGTTTCTTCAGGGGCCAAGAGACCCAGTACTTC.

In its sample, this clonotype was seen a few times. The CDR3 here is CASSPGTGVRRDTEAFF. In DNA, the CDR3 is TGTGCCAGCAGCCCCGGTACAGGGGTACGGAGGGACACTGAAGCTTTCTTT. The V call is TRBV7-2, the J call TRBJ1-1, with 7 bases matching TRBD1. From germline, CDR1 is SGHTA and CDR2 FQGNSA. V shed 5 bases and J 3 bases; nucleotides not matched to a gene: 15. The CDR3 totals 17 residues.

This clonotype appeared many times. The CDR3 protein is CASSVLKASSYNEQFF. DNA of the CDR3: TGTGCCAGCAGTGTCCTGAAGGCCAGCTCCTACAATGAGCAGTTCTTC. The chain combines TRBV27 with TRBJ2-1, with D hard to call. Trimming pared 5 bases from V and 0 bases from J, leaving 14 bases between. CDR3 length: 16 amino acids. CDR1 is MNHEY, CDR2 SMNVEV, per germline (reference sequence).

This clonotype was seen repeatedly, ten times or more. The V call is TRBV3-1, the J call TRBJ2-5; D not resolved. This CDR3 comprises 13 residues. Germline lookup yields CDR1 LGHDT and CDR2 YNNKEL (reference sequence). V was clipped by 1 base and J by 0 bases, with 3 bases between them. CDR3 protein: CASSQVYQETQYF. Here the CDR3 DNA reads TGTGCCAGCAGCCAAGTCTACCAAGAGACCCAGTACTTC.

This clonotype was recorded a few times. The chain joins TRBV7-2 to TRBJ2-1; 9 nucleotides match TRBD2. Judging by the DNA end, TRBJ2-7 fits better; the J call may be wrong. The CDR3 has 16 amino acids. Germline CDR1 and CDR2: SGHTA and FQGNSA. The chain's CDR3 is CASSSYSGGPYNEQYF. CDR3 nucleotides: TGTGCCAGCAGCTCATACAGCGGGGGGCCCTACAATGAGCAGTACTTC.

As regards this clonotype: With a much larger clone just one base away, this may be a read error. The gene calls are TRBV4-2 and TRBJ2-3; D may be TRBD2 (7 bases). The CDR3 is 15 residues long. The germline V gene encodes CDR1 LGHNA and CDR2 YNFKEQ. CDR3 DNA sequence: TGTGCCAACAGCCAAGGGGGGGGAAGGACAGATACGCAGTATTTT. It translates to CANSQGGGRTDTQYF.

This chain uses TRBV28 with TRBJ1-4; tentative D call: TRBD1 (5 bases). Germline V CDR1 and CDR2: MDHEN, SYDVKM. V shed 1 base and J shed 12 bases, with 18 bases lying between them. The CDR3 has 15 residues. The CDR3 DNA is TGTGCCAGCAGTTTATCCAGGGTGGGGATGATCGAACTGTTTTTT. Translating gives CASSLSRVGMIELFF.

This clonotype occurred once. The chain has TRBV7-2 and TRBJ2-3; D may correspond to TRBD1 or TRBD2 (6 bases each). Germline V gene data show CDR1 as SGHTA and CDR2 as FQGNSA. The CDR3 has 17 residues. The V and J ends lost 3 bases and 2 bases respectively, with 18 bases between them. The CDR3, as DNA: TGTGCCAGCAGCTTGGCCGGGGGCCAGCCTAACACAGATACGCAGTATTTT. Its translation: CASSLAGGQPNTDTQYF.

This clonotype was seen many times. CDR3: CASSSRPDTQYF. CDR3 bases: TGTGCCAGCAGTTCAAGGCCAGATACGCAGTATTTT. The rearrangement links TRBV12-3 or TRBV12-4 to TRBJ2-3; no firm D call. CDR3 length equals 12 residues. Trimming cost V 4 bases and J 4 bases, with 6 bases left between them.

The chain has TRBV27 and TRBJ2-1, with TRBD2 matching 9 bases. The CDR3 length is 18 residues. Germline CDR1 MNHEY, CDR2 SMNVEV (reference sequence). V shed 10 bases and J 14 bases; nucleotides not matched to a gene: 30. As DNA, the CDR3 is TGTGCCACCACCGGAGCCCCAAACAGACGACTAGCGGAGGGGCTGGAGTTCTTC. Translating it yields CATTGAPNRRLAEGLEFF.

The table lists this clonotype with many counts. The rearrangement uses TRBV4-3 and TRBJ1-1, with a tentative D call TRBD1 (5 bases). Trimming removed 0 bases at V and 4 bases at J, with 9 bases between. The CDR3 covers 14 residues. The germline gives CDR1 LGHNA, CDR2 YSLEER. CDR3 sequence: CASSQEGPGTEAFF. CDR3 nucleotides: TGCGCCAGCAGCCAAGAGGGACCGGGCACTGAAGCTTTCTTT.

V and J are TRBV5-1 and TRBJ2-3; no firm D call. Germline values: CDR1 SGHRS, CDR2 YFSETQ. The CDR3 has 14 residues. V lost 2 bases to trimming and J lost 1 base, with 8 bases between them. The CDR3 region has the DNA TGCGCCAGCAGCTTTGAGAAAGGCACAGATACGCAGTATTTT. Protein: CASSFEKGTDTQYF.

This chain uses TRBV2 with TRBJ2-1, with D unclear. Germline lookup yields CDR1 SNHLY and CDR2 FYNNEI. The CDR3 extends over 13 amino acids. Trimming removed 7 bases at V and 3 bases at J, with 10 bases between. The DNA for the CDR3 is TGTGCCAGCAAGATTCGCCTCTACAATGAGCAGTTCTTC. It is translated as CASKIRLYNEQFF. The variable domain in full, with the rest retrieved from reference TRBV2 and TRBJ2-1, is EPEVTQTPSHQVTQMGQEVILRCVPISNHLYFYWYRQILGQKVEFLVSFYNNEISEKSEIFDDQFSVERPDGSNFTLKIRSTKLEDSAMYFCASKIRLYNEQFFGPGTRLTVL.

A few counts support this clonotype. Being one base from a much bigger clone, this may be a read error. The chain couples TRBV15 to TRBJ2-1; D unresolved. The end of the DNA is better explained by TRBJ2-7, so the J call may be wrong. CDR1 and CDR2 (germline): LNHNV, YYDKDF (reference sequence). The CDR3 length is 15 residues. This CDR3 is CATSGRTSSYNEQYF. DNA of the CDR3: TGTGCCACCAGTGGTAGGACGAGCTCCTACAATGAGCAGTACTTC.

With regard to this clonotype: A much larger clone lies one base from this, so it may be a read error. The chain is built from TRBV20-1 and TRBJ2-1, with TRBD1 matching over 9 bases. Germline assignment: CDR1 DFQATT and CDR2 SNEGSKA (reference sequence). This CDR3 comprises 14 residues. DNA for the CDR3: TGCGGTGCGACCGGGACAGGGACCCACAATGAGCAGTTCTTC. Translating gives CGATGTGTHNEQFF.

At least ten counts were recorded for this clonotype. The V call is TRBV7-2, the J call TRBJ2-5, with 13 bases aligning to TRBD2. CDR3 size: 14 residues. V lost 11 bases and J lost 5; bases outside the gene matches: 8. CDR1 is SGHTA and CDR2 is FQGNSA in the germline V gene. The CDR3, as DNA: TGTGCCTCCCAACTAGCGGGGGGGCAGGAGACCCAGTACTTC. This gives the protein CASQLAGGQETQYF.

This clonotype was seen at least ten times. V and J are TRBV20-1 and TRBJ2-1; 15 bases match TRBD2. CDR1 and CDR2 from the germline V gene are DFQATT and SNEGSKA (reference sequence). Trimming at V came to 5 bases and at J to 0 bases, leaving 2 bases not matched to a gene. The CDR3 length is 16 residues. The CDR3 is CSAQGLAGGSYNEQFF. CDR3 DNA: TGCAGTGCTCAGGGACTAGCGGGGGGCTCCTACAATGAGCAGTTCTTC.

This clonotype was seen ten or more times. The chain has TRBV14 and TRBJ2-5, with 7 bases lining up with TRBD1. Trimming removed 5 bases from V and 4 bases from J; junction bases left unmatched: 10. The CDR3 has 15 amino acids. The V gene's germline CDR1 is SGHDN and CDR2 FVKESK. CDR3 amino acids: CASSKGQIMGETQYF. For the CDR3, the DNA is TGTGCCAGCAGCAAGGGACAGATAATGGGAGAGACCCAGTACTTC.